Below are 3 T cell receptor beta chains sequenced from a single sample in a study of Tregs in tolerant kidney transplant recipients (dated by TCRdb to the late 2010s). The method was the immunoSEQ multiplex PCR assay. TCRdb's version of the immuneACCESS table is confined to in-frame rearrangements and falls short of the full clone set. An unresolved V gene accounts for under half of the shortfall where checked; the remainder is of unknown origin. In all, the sample holds about 18,000 clones, and roughly 82% of those were seen once. The ten most abundant clones make up more than 2% of the sample. The specimen was Tregs from blood. The receptors come from a human donor in good health.

The J gene is TRBJ1-2, the V gene TRBV19; D perhaps matches TRBD1 (5 bases). Trimming removed 5 bases from V and 6 bases from J, with 19 bases in between. Germline V CDR1 and CDR2: LNHDA, SQIVND (reference sequence). This CDR3 region has 15 residues. DNA for the CDR3: TGTGCCAGTAGTCGTGGTCCAGGGTTAATTGATGGCTACACCTTC. Its protein product is CASSRGPGLIDGYTF.

V gene TRBV28 combines with J gene TRBJ1-2; D ambiguous. This CDR3 is built from 15 residues. Trimming took 6 bases from V and 4 from J, leaving 18 bases between them. Looked up from germline, CDR1 is MDHEN and CDR2 is SYDVKM. CDR3 residues: CASSQASLTLYGYTF. DNA for the CDR3: TGTGCCAGCAGCCAAGCAAGCTTAACGCTCTATGGCTACACCTTC.

In its sample, this clone was seen a few times. The chain uses TRBV7-9 and TRBJ1-1; D is ambiguous. The length of the CDR3 is 16 residues. Germline V CDR1 and CDR2: SEHNR, FQNEAQ (reference sequence). V shed 4 bases and J shed 1 base, with 16 bases lying between them. DNA for the CDR3: TGTGCCAGCAGCTCCCGATCCCAGGCACCGAACACTGAAGCTTTCTTT. Protein: CASSSRSQAPNTEAFF.